Below are 16 T cell receptor beta chains sequenced from a single sample in a study of Ad26.COV2.S vaccination and SARS-CoV-2 variants. Method: immunoSEQ multiplex PCR; TCRdb's copy keeps in-frame clones and lacks some. The profile shows some 190,000 clones, around nine tenths of them singletons. The sample consisted of peripheral blood, taken after recovery from COVID-19. All receptors come from a human donor who had recovered from COVID-19.

The genes are TRBV7-9 and TRBJ2-5; 8 bases are a match to TRBD1. Trimming cost V 5 bases and J 5 bases; bases outside gene matches: 10. The CDR3 is 15 amino acids. Germline loops: CDR1 SEHNR, CDR2 FQNEAQ (reference sequence). The CDR3 protein is CASSRTGRPWETQYF. The CDR3 nucleotides are TGTGCCAGCAGCAGGACAGGGCGACCATGGGAGACCCAGTACTTC.

V usage is TRBV27 and J usage is TRBJ2-7; 7 bases are a match to TRBD2. This CDR3 has 17 residues. Germline V gene sequence: CDR1 MNHEY, CDR2 SMNVEV (reference sequence). Trimming took 2 bases from V and 5 from J; bases not matched to a gene: 15. CDR3: CASSLSRGDGVQNEQYF. CDR3 sequence (DNA): TGTGCCAGCAGTTTAAGTCGGGGGGACGGGGTTCAGAACGAGCAGTACTTC.

The chain uses TRBV18 and TRBJ2-5; 10 nucleotides line up with TRBD1. The CDR3 has 14 residues. The V gene's germline CDR1 is KGHSH and CDR2 LQKENI. J gave up 6 bases and V 3 bases, and 4 bases lay outside the gene matches. The CDR3 nucleotides read TGTGCCAGCTCACCGGGACAGGGGCAACAGACCCAGTACTTC. Translated: CASSPGQGQQTQYF. The variable domain in full, completed from reference TRBV18 and TRBJ2-5, reads NAGVMQNPRHLVRRRGQEARLRCSPMKGHSHVYWYRQLPEEGLKFMVYLQKENIIDESGMPKERFSAEFPKEGPSILRIQQVVRGDSAAYFCASSPGQGQQTQYFGPGTRLLVL.

This chain uses TRBV12-3 or TRBV12-4 with TRBJ1-2, with a weak D call TRBD1 (5 bases). CDR3 length equals 13 residues. Trimming stripped 3 bases from V and 4 bases from J, with 9 bases between. The CDR3 region is CASSFEGSYGYTF. CDR3 DNA: TGTGCCAGCAGTTTCGAGGGGAGCTATGGCTACACCTTC.

The chain combines TRBV4-1 with TRBJ1-5; D gene ambiguous. Trimming shortened V by 4 bases and J by 5 bases, and 9 bases separated the two germline ends. This CDR3 has 13 amino acids. Germline CDR1 and CDR2: MGHRA and YSYEKL. CDR3 sequence (DNA): TGCGCCAGCAGCCCCTTCCGGGATCAGCCCCAGCATTTT. Its protein product is CASSPFRDQPQHF.

The J gene is TRBJ2-7, the V gene TRBV11-2; D uncertain. Germline CDR1 SGHAT, CDR2 FQNNGV. Deletions cut 4 bases from V and 6 bases from J, with 16 bases between. The CDR3 length is 14 residues. CDR3 in amino acids: CASSSRPRMGEQYF. CDR3 coding DNA: TGTGCCAGCAGCTCGCGACCCAGGATGGGCGAGCAGTACTTC.

This clone was recorded once. The chain employs TRBV18 and TRBJ2-5; 8 nucleotides align to TRBD2. V was clipped by 7 bases and J by 3 bases; unmatched bases: 10. CDR3 length equals 15 residues. The germline gives CDR1 KGHSH, CDR2 LQKENI. For the CDR3, the DNA is TGTGCCAGCTGCAAATCCGGGACTAGTAAAGAGACCCAGTACTTC. Translated, it gives CASCKSGTSKETQYF.

The V call is TRBV6-5, the J call TRBJ1-2; D remains unclear. This CDR3 is 13 amino acids long. Germline values: CDR1 MNHEY, CDR2 SVGAGI. Trimming pared 0 bases from V and 8 bases from J, leaving 10 bases between. The CDR3 loop reads CASSYSAVRGYTF. The CDR3 DNA reads TGTGCCAGCAGTTACTCAGCAGTGCGGGGCTACACCTTC.

The chain employs TRBV5-4 and TRBJ1-1; D not resolved. V lost 4 bases to trimming and J lost 6 bases, with 13 bases between them. Germline assignment: CDR1 SGHNT and CDR2 YYREEE (reference sequence). The CDR3 sequence is 13 residues long. This CDR3 is CASSLNLLAEAFF. In DNA form, the CDR3 reads TGTGCCAGCAGCCTAAACCTTTTGGCTGAAGCTTTCTTT.

V and J are TRBV7-8 and TRBJ1-2; D is perhaps TRBD1 (5 bases). Germline V lookup: CDR1 SGHVS, CDR2 FQNEAQ. CDR3 length: 13 residues. V shed 2 bases and J shed 7 bases, with 11 bases lying between them. CDR3 sequence (DNA): TGTGCCAGCAGCTTACAGGCAGGGTTTGGCTACACCTTC. This encodes CASSLQAGFGYTF.

This sequence joins TRBV18 and TRBJ2-4; possibly TRBD2 for D (5 bases). CDR3 size: 16 residues. The V gene's germline CDR1 is KGHSH and CDR2 LQKENI. Trimming took 2 bases from V and 4 from J, leaving 15 bases between them. The CDR3 sequence is CASSPIGPGIKNIQYF. CDR3 coding DNA: TGTGCCAGCTCACCAATAGGGCCGGGGATTAAAAACATTCAGTACTTC.

The J gene is TRBJ1-2, the V gene TRBV6-2 or TRBV6-3; D possibly corresponds to TRBD1 (5 bases). Germline-derived CDR1 and CDR2 are MNHEY and SVGEGT. Trimming stripped 0 bases from V and 8 bases from J, with 13 bases between. This CDR3 contains 14 residues. Here the CDR3 DNA reads TGTGCCAGCAGTTACTCGAAGGCAGGGCACGGCTACACCTTC. This codes for CASSYSKAGHGYTF.

The chain is built from TRBV10-2 and TRBJ1-1; TRBD1 matches at 12 bases. The germline CDR1 and CDR2 sequences are WSHSY and SAAADI. The CDR3 runs to 17 residues. Losses at the gene ends were 3 bases for V and 2 bases for J; bases not matched to a gene: 7. CDR3 nucleotides: TGCGCCAGCAGTGACCTTGCCGGGACAGGGGGCAACACTGAAGCTTTCTTT. Residues: CASSDLAGTGGNTEAFF.

This CDR3 is CASSPGGSRVNEQYF. The CDR3 DNA follows: TGTGCCAGCAGCCCGGGGGGATCAAGGGTAAACGAGCAGTACTTC. This rearrangement joins TRBV9 to TRBJ2-7, with 7 bases aligning to TRBD2. V shed 4 bases and J 5 bases; nucleotides not matched to a gene: 12. This CDR3 contains 15 residues. Germline V CDR1 and CDR2: SGDLS, YYNGEE.

The chain carries TRBV7-2 and TRBJ1-2; D remains unclear. V was pared by 2 bases and J by 6 bases, with 16 bases between. Germline V lookup: CDR1 SGHTA, CDR2 FQGNSA. CDR3 length: 15 amino acids. The CDR3 sequence is CASSLRTLPGNGYTF. The CDR3 region has the DNA TGTGCCAGCAGCTTACGTACACTCCCCGGGAATGGCTACACCTTC.

This clone was seen a single time. The chain links TRBV7-9 to TRBJ1-4; possible D gene TRBD1, 5 bases. The CDR3 is 14 residues long. The germline V gene encodes CDR1 SEHNR and CDR2 FQNEAQ (reference sequence). V shed 1 base and J shed 8 bases, with 11 bases lying between them. CDR3 sequence (DNA): TGTGCCAGCAGCTTAGATAGGGGTTGGGAAAAACTGTTTTTT. Encoded protein: CASSLDRGWEKLFF.